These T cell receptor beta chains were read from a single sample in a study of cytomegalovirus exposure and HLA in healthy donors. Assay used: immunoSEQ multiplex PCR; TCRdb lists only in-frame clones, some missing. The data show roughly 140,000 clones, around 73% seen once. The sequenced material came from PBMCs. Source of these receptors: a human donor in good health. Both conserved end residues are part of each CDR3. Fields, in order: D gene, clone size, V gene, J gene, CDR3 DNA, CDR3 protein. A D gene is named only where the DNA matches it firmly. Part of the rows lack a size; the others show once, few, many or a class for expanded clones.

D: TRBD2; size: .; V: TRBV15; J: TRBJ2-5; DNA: TGTGCCACCAGCTTAACTAGCGGGAGTGGGACCCAGTACTTC; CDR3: CATSLTSGSGTQYF
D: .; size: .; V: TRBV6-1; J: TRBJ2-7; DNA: TGTGCCAGCACCCAATTCTACGAGCAGTACTTC; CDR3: CASTQFYEQYF
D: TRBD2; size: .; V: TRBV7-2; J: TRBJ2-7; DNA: TGTGCCAGCAGCCTACTAGCGGGGGGGCGGTTTACCTACGAGCAGTACTTC; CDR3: CASSLLAGGRFTYEQYF
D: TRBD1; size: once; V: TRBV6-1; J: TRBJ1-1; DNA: TGTGCCAGCAGGTATAACAGGGGAGAGAACACTGAAGCTTTCTTT; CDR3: CASRYNRGENTEAFF
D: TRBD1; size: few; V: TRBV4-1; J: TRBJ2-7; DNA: TGCGCCAGCAGCCAACGGACAGGGCCTCCGTACGAGCAGTACTTC; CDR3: CASSQRTGPPYEQYF
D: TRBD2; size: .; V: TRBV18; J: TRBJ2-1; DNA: TGTGCCAGCTCACCTTCGACTAGCGGACCCTACAATGAGCAGTTCTTC; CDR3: CASSPSTSGPYNEQFF
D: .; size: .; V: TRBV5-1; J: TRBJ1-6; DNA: TGCGCCAGCAGCTTGGCCGCGGAAAATTCACCCCTCCACTTT; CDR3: CASSLAAENSPLHF
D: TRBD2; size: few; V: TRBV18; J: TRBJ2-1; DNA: TGTGCCAGCTCACCGCGGACTAGCGGCGATGAGCAGTTCTTC; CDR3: CASSPRTSGDEQFF
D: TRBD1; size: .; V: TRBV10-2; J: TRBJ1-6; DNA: TGCGCCAGCAGTGAGAGGACAGGCTTCTATAATTCACCCCTCCACTTT; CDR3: CASSERTGFYNSPLHF
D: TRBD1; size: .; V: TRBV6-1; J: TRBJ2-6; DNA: TGTGCCAGCACCAAGGGGGCCTCTGGGGCCAACGTCCTGACTTTC; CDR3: CASTKGASGANVLTF
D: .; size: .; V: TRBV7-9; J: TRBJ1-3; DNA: TGTGCCAGCAGGAACCAGGAGGGAGCAGGTGGAAACACCATATATTTT; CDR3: CASRNQEGAGGNTIYF
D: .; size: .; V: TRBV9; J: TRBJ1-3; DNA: TGTGCCAGCAGCGGAGTACAGGCCCCTGGAAACACCATATATTTT; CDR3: CASSGVQAPGNTIYF
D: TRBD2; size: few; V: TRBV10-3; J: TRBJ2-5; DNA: TGTGCCATCAGTGCCCGGACAGGGACTAGCGGGATGGGAGAGACCCAGTACTTC; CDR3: CAISARTGTSGMGETQYF
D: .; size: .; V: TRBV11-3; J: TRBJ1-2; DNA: TGTGCCAGCCGCGGGGGAGCTAACTATGGCTACACCTTC; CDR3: CASRGGANYGYTF
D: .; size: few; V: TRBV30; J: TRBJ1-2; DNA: TGTGCCTGGGGTCACGGGTCTTTCTACACCTTC; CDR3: CAWGHGSFYTF
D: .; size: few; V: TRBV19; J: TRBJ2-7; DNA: TGTGCCAGTAGTATAGATCTTTCCTACGAGCAGTACTTC; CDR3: CASSIDLSYEQYF
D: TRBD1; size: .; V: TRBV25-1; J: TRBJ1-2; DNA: TGTGCCAGCTCCGGGACAGGTGGCTACACCTTC; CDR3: CASSGTGGYTF
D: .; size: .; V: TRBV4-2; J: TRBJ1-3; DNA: TGTGCCAGCAGCCAACACCTAGGACAAAACTCTGGAAACACCATATATTTT; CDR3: CASSQHLGQNSGNTIYF
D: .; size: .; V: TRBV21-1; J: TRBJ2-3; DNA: TGTGCCAGCAGCAAAGGACTAGGAGGGATCACAGATACGCAGTATTTT; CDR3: CASSKGLGGITDTQYF
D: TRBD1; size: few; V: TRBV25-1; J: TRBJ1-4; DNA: TGTGCCAGCAGTGCCGGGACAGGGAATGAAAAACTGTTTTTT; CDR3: CASSAGTGNEKLFF
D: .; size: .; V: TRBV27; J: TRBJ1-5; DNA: TGTGCCAGTCGTACAGGGTATAGCAATCAGCCCCAGCATTTT; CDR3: CASRTGYSNQPQHF
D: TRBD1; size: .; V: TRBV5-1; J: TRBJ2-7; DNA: TGCGCCAGCAGCTTCCCCCTCGGGACAGGGGCTAGCCGTAGCTCCTACGAGCAGTACTTC; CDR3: CASSFPLGTGASRSSYEQYF
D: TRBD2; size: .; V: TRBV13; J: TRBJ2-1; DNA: TGTGCCAGCAGCTTAAGAAGCGGGGGGTACAATGAGCAGTTCTTC; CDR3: CASSLRSGGYNEQFF
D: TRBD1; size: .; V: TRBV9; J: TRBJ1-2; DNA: TGTGCCAGCAGCGTAGTTACAGGGGAGGGCTACACCTTC; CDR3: CASSVVTGEGYTF
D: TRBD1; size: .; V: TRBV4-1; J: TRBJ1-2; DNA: TGCGCCAGCAGCCAAGTAGAGGTCCAGGGGGTGCGTGGCTACACCTTC; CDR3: CASSQVEVQGVRGYTF
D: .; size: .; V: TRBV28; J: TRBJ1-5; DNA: TGTGCCAGCAGTCCAGGGGTTCAGCCCCAGCATTTT; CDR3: CASSPGVQPQHF
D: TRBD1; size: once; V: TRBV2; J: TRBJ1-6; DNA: TGTGCCAGCAGTGGTTGGGACAGAGGACCCCTCCACTTT; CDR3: CASSGWDRGPLHF
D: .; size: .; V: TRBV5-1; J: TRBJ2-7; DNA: TGCGCCAGCAGCTTGATATTAGAAGTTGGCGAGCAGTACTTC; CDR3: CASSLILEVGEQYF
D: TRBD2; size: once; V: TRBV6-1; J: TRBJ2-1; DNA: TGTGCCAGCAGTGTCACCCAGACTAGCGGGAGGGCCGGGCAGTTCTTC; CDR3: CASSVTQTSGRAGQFF
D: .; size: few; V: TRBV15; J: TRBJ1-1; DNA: TGTGCCACCAGCAGAGATTCACGAGGGGAGGGTGAAGCTTTCTTT; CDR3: CATSRDSRGEGEAFF
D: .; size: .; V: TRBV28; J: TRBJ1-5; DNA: TGTGCCAGCAGTTTCGGGACACCTTATAGCAATCAGCCCCAGCATTTT; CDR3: CASSFGTPYSNQPQHF
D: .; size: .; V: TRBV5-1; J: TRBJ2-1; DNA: TGCGCCAGCAGCCCCGGGACTGATTACAATGAGCAGTTCTTC; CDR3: CASSPGTDYNEQFF
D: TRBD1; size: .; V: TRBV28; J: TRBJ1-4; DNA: TGTGCCAGCAGGGGAGTGGACAGGGGTGGGGAAAAACTGTTTTTT; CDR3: CASRGVDRGGEKLFF
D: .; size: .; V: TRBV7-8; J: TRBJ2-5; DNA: TGTGCCAGCAGCACCGGAGGGGGCTGGACGGGAGGGCATCAGACCCAGTACTTC; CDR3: CASSTGGGWTGGHQTQYF
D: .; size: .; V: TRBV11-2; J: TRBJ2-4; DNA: TGTGCCAGCAGCTTAGATCGGCTGGGAGTAAACATTCAGTACTTC; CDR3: CASSLDRLGVNIQYF
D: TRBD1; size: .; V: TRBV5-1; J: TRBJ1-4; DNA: TGCGCCAGCAGCCCCGGGACAGGTGAAGAAAAACTGTTTTTT; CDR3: CASSPGTGEEKLFF
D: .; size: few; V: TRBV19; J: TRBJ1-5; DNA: TGTGCCAGTAGCCAAATCGGGGGTAGCAATCAGCCCCAGCATTTT; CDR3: CASSQIGGSNQPQHF
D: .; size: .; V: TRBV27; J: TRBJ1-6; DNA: TGTGCCAGCAGTACCGGGACAAATTCACCCCTCCACTTT; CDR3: CASSTGTNSPLHF
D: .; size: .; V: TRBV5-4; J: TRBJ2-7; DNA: TGTGCCAGCAGCTTGGGCTCTAGCAGCCACGAGCAGTACTTC; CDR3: CASSLGSSSHEQYF
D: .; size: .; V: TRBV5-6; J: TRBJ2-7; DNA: TGTGCCAGCAGCCCCGGACTAAGCTCCTACGAGCAGTACTTC; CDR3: CASSPGLSSYEQYF
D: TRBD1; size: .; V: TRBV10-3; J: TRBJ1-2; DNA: TGTGCCATCACCGAGGAGGGGGCATTTTATCGTGGCTACACCTTC; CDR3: CAITEEGAFYRGYTF
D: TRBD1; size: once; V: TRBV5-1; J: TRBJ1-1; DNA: TGCGCCAGGGGTGACAGGGCAGGCACTGAAGCTTTCTTT; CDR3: CARGDRAGTEAFF
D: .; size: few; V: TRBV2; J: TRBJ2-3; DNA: TGTGCCAGCAGTGAGCGGGCCACAGATACGCAGTATTTT; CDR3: CASSERATDTQYF
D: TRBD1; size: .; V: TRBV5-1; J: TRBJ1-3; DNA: TGCGCCAGCAGCTTGGTACAGGGGAGTGGAGACACCATATATTTT; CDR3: CASSLVQGSGDTIYF
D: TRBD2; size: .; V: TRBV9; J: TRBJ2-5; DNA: TGTGCCAGCAGCGTAGACTTGCGGGGGGGCCGAGAGACCCAGTACTTC; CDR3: CASSVDLRGGRETQYF
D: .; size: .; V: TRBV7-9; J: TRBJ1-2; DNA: TGTGCCAGCAGCTCTCCGACAGACAGGAGAAACATTAACTATGGCTACACCTTC; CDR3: CASSSPTDRRNINYGYTF
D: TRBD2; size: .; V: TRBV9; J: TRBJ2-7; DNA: TGTGCCAGCAGCTCAACTAGCGGGGGCTACGAGCAGTACTTC; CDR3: CASSSTSGGYEQYF
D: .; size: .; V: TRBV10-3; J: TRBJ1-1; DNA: TGTGCCTTTCGGGAAAAGAGGAACGCTGAAGCTTTCTTT; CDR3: CAFREKRNAEAFF
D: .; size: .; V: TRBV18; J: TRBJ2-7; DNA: TGTGCCAGCTCACCACCAGGGGCAGGGCAGGGGGAGCAGTACTTC; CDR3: CASSPPGAGQGEQYF
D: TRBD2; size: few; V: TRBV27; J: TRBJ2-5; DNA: TGTGCCAGCAGTTTGGGACTAGCGGGAGAGACCCAGTACTTC; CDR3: CASSLGLAGETQYF